The entry below describes one TCR beta chain. The sample carries other DNA sequences with the same CDR3. The input for sorted-subset replicate PCRs was 200 to 250 ng DNA, 25,000 to 35,000 T cell genomes. Sequenced by immunoSEQ multiplex PCR; TCRdb stores in-frame clones only, minus some. The sample lists a few million clones; around 90% were seen once. The data stem from a study of shared clonotypes between healthy human individuals. Germline loops: CDR1 MNHEY, CDR2 SVGAGI. V lost 4 bases and J lost 2, with 3 bases in between. The CDR3 runs to 13 residues. The sample comprised naive CD4+ T cells sorted from blood. The subset here: CD45RA+ positively selected. The V and J genes are TRBV6-5 and TRBJ2-6; D uncertain. This TCR was sampled from a man younger than 30 in good health. The CDR3 is CASSSPGANVLTF. The CDR3 DNA reads TGTGCCAGCAGTTCACCTGGGGCCAACGTCCTGACTTTC.